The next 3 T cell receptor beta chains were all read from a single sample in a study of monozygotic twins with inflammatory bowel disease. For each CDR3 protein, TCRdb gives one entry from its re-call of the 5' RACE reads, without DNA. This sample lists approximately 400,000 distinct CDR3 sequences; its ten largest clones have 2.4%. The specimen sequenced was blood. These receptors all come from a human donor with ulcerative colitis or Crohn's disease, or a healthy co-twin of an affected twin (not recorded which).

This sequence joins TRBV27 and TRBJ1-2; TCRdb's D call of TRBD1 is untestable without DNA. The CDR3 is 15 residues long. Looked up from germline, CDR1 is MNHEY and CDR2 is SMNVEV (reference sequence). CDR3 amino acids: CASSPDRGILSGYTF.

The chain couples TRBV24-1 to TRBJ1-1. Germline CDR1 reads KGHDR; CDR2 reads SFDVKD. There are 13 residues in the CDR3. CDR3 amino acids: CATSDVEGTEAFF.

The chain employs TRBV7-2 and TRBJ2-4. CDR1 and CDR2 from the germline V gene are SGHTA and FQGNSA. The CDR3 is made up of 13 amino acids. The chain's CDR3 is CASSLNRANIQYF.